A selection of T cell receptor beta chains follows, all from one sample in a study of CD8+ T cells in alopecia areata. The method was immunoSEQ multiplex PCR; TCRdb's version includes in-frame clones alone and lacks a portion of them. Of some 100,000 clones in the sample, approximately 52% were seen once. This specimen was CD8+ T cells sorted from blood, taken at week 4, from a patient treated with tofacitinib. These receptors originate from a human donor with alopecia areata. Each CDR3 is given with its conserved first and last residue. The D gene is left open where the match is weak. Clone size is shown for a subset of rows, as once, few, many or a class of expanded clone.

D gene: .
V gene: TRBV29-1
clone size: few
J gene: TRBJ1-1
CDR3 DNA: TGCAGCGTTGAAGTTGGGAACACTGAAGCTTTCTTT
CDR3 protein: CSVEVGNTEAFF

D gene: .
V gene: TRBV7-2
clone size: .
J gene: TRBJ1-1
CDR3 DNA: TGTGCCAGCAGCTTAGGACTTAGGGGCACTGAAGCTTTCTTT
CDR3 protein: CASSLGLRGTEAFF

D gene: .
V gene: TRBV23-1
clone size: .
J gene: TRBJ1-6
CDR3 DNA: TGCGCCAGCAGTCCATGGAGCTCCTATAATTCACCCCTCCACTTT
CDR3 protein: CASSPWSSYNSPLHF

D gene: .
V gene: TRBV5-1
clone size: .
J gene: TRBJ2-3
CDR3 DNA: TGCGCCAGCAGCTTGGATCCAGGGGCTGAAGATACGCAGTATTTT
CDR3 protein: CASSLDPGAEDTQYF

D gene: TRBD1
V gene: TRBV29-1
clone size: .
J gene: TRBJ1-1
CDR3 DNA: TGCAGCGTTGAAAACCGGGACAGGGACCTATATGCTTTCTTT
CDR3 protein: CSVENRDRDLYAFF

D gene: TRBD1
V gene: TRBV19
clone size: .
J gene: TRBJ1-6
CDR3 DNA: TGTGCCAGTAGTATCTACCGGGACAGACATTCACCCCTCCACTTT
CDR3 protein: CASSIYRDRHSPLHF

D gene: .
V gene: TRBV7-9
clone size: .
J gene: TRBJ1-4
CDR3 DNA: TGTGCCAGCAGCTCCCCCAGTGGGGAAAAACTGTTTTTT
CDR3 protein: CASSSPSGEKLFF

D gene: .
V gene: TRBV5-6
clone size: few
J gene: TRBJ2-1
CDR3 DNA: TGTGCCAGCAGCGTGGGGTATAGGACAGACTTCCTTGGGAATGAGCAGTTCTTC
CDR3 protein: CASSVGYRTDFLGNEQFF

D gene: TRBD2
V gene: TRBV5-1
clone size: .
J gene: TRBJ2-7
CDR3 DNA: TGCGCCAGCAGCTTTGGGCTAGCGGGCTCCTACGAGCAGTACTTC
CDR3 protein: CASSFGLAGSYEQYF

D gene: .
V gene: TRBV14
clone size: few
J gene: TRBJ1-2
CDR3 DNA: TGTGCCAGCAGCCAGGGTGAGGGCTATGGCTACACCTTC
CDR3 protein: CASSQGEGYGYTF

D gene: TRBD2
V gene: TRBV7-2
clone size: .
J gene: TRBJ2-1
CDR3 DNA: TGTGCCAGCAGCTCGGGACTAGCGGGGAGTGAGCAGTTCTTC
CDR3 protein: CASSSGLAGSEQFF

D gene: .
V gene: TRBV30
clone size: .
J gene: TRBJ1-1
CDR3 DNA: TGTGCCTGGAGCGACCGCGGAGGATTGAACACTGAAGCTTTCTTT
CDR3 protein: CAWSDRGGLNTEAFF

D gene: .
V gene: TRBV6-1
clone size: .
J gene: TRBJ1-2
CDR3 DNA: TGTGCCATCGCCGAGGGATCTGTGAACTATGGCTACACCTTC
CDR3 protein: CAIAEGSVNYGYTF

D gene: .
V gene: TRBV13
clone size: .
J gene: TRBJ1-3
CDR3 DNA: TGTGCCAGCAGCGCCGAACAGACAGGCCGAAACACCATATATTTT
CDR3 protein: CASSAEQTGRNTIYF

D gene: TRBD1
V gene: TRBV30
clone size: .
J gene: TRBJ2-7
CDR3 DNA: TGTGCCTGCCTGGAGTGGGACAGGGGGCAGTACTTC
CDR3 protein: CACLEWDRGQYF

D gene: .
V gene: TRBV30
clone size: .
J gene: TRBJ2-5
CDR3 DNA: TGTGCCTGGAGTGTAGGGGCAGAAAAGACCCAGTACTTC
CDR3 protein: CAWSVGAEKTQYF

D gene: .
V gene: TRBV27
clone size: .
J gene: TRBJ1-2
CDR3 DNA: TGTGCCAGCAGTTTATCATGGCCGGGGGGTCATGGCTACACCTTC
CDR3 protein: CASSLSWPGGHGYTF

D gene: .
V gene: TRBV20-1
clone size: once
J gene: TRBJ2-5
CDR3 DNA: TGCAGTGCTAGAGATTGGGAGACCCAGTACTTC
CDR3 protein: CSARDWETQYF

D gene: TRBD1
V gene: TRBV25-1
clone size: few
J gene: TRBJ1-1
CDR3 DNA: TGTGCCAGCAGATTGTACAGGGGCACTGAAGCTTTCTTT
CDR3 protein: CASRLYRGTEAFF

D gene: TRBD1
V gene: TRBV29-1
clone size: few
J gene: TRBJ1-1
CDR3 DNA: TGCAGCTCACTAACAGGGGTAGCTGAAGCTTTCTTT
CDR3 protein: CSSLTGVAEAFF

D gene: TRBD2
V gene: TRBV19
clone size: .
J gene: TRBJ2-5
CDR3 DNA: TGTGCCAGTAGTCCGTCACCTAGCGGACAAGAGACCCAGTACTTC
CDR3 protein: CASSPSPSGQETQYF

D gene: .
V gene: TRBV9
clone size: few
J gene: TRBJ2-7
CDR3 DNA: TGTGCCAGCAGCGACAGGGGGGGCGAGCAGTACTTC
CDR3 protein: CASSDRGGEQYF

D gene: .
V gene: TRBV15
clone size: .
J gene: TRBJ2-7
CDR3 DNA: TGTGCCACCAGCAGTGAGAGGGGCTACGAGCAGTACTTC
CDR3 protein: CATSSERGYEQYF

D gene: TRBD2
V gene: TRBV4-3
clone size: few
J gene: TRBJ2-3
CDR3 DNA: TGCGCCAGCAGCCAGGAACCACTAGCGGGGGGGCCAACAGATACGCAGTATTTT
CDR3 protein: CASSQEPLAGGPTDTQYF

D gene: .
V gene: TRBV27
clone size: .
J gene: TRBJ1-5
CDR3 DNA: TGTGCCAGCAGTTTAGGTCAGGGGAATCAGCCCCAGCATTTT
CDR3 protein: CASSLGQGNQPQHF

D gene: .
V gene: TRBV7-7
clone size: .
J gene: TRBJ2-5
CDR3 DNA: TGTGCTAGCAGCTTAGAGGGGACGGTCGAGACCCAGTACTTC
CDR3 protein: CASSLEGTVETQYF